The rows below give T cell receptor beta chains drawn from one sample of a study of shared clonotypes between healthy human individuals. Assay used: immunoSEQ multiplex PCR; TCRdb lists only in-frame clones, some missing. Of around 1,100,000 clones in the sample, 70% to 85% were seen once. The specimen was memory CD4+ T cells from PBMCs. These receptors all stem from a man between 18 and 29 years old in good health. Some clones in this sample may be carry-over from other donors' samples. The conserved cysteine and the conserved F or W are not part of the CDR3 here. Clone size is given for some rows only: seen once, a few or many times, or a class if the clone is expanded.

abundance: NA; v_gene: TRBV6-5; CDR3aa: ASTKDSGSAF
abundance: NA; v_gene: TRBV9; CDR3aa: ASSTGAGTGYSSYQETQY
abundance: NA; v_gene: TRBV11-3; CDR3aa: ASSLDRWGQGVDEQF
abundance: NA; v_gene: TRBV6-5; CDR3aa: ASSGGPWTYGYT
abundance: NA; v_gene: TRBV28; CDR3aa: ASSPPRDRNPY
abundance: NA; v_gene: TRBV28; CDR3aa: ASSPGAGRIQY
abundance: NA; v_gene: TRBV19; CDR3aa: ASSVNSGNTIY
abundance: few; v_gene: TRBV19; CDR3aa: ASSLGSISSHGNQPQH
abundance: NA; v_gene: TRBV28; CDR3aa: ASILASRPYEQY
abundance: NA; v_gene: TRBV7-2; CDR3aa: ASSLVVGSNQPQH
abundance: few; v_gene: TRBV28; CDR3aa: ASSSPSAGARDTQY
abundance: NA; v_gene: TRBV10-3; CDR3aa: AIRRLTSGDPAVAGGELF
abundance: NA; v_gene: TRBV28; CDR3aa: ASSPSGKASYEQY
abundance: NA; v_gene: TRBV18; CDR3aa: ASSPTAGQPKSVEY
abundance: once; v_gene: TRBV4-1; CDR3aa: ASSQPPGVGGYT
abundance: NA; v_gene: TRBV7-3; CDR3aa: ASSLWGDEQF
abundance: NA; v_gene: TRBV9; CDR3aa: ASSVEGVAKNIQY
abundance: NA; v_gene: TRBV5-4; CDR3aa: ASRTSGFTDTQY
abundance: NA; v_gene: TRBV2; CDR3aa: ASSEGQNTIY
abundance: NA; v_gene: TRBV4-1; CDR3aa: ASSPPPRTSGRVYSYEQY
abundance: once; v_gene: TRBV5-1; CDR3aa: ASSLGLATAETQY
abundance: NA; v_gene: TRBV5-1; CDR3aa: ASSQDGSWEKLF
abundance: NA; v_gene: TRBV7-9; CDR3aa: ASSYTGGEKLF
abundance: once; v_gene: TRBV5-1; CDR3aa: ASSSGPRIQETQY
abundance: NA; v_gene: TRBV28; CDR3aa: ASSARTDRNTEAF
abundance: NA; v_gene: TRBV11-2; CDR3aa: ASSLAGVAYNEQF
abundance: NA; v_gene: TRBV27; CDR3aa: ASSPMGQGRETQY
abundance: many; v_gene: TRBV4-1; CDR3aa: ASTAPGPQRTEAF
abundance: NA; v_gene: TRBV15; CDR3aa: ATSRDGPPDTQY
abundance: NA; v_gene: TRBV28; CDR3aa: ASSQPPNQPQH
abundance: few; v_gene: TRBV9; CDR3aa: ASSPRTDNYEQY
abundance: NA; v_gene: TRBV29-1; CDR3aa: SVEEGLGEKLF
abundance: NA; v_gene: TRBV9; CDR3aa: ASSVEGSTGELF
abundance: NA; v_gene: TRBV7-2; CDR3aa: ASSKGTHYTEAF
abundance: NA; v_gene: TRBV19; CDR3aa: ASRPLGGGTNTGELF
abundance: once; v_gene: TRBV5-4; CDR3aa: ASSLNTYEQY
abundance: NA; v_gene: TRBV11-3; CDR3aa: ASSLETEADTQY
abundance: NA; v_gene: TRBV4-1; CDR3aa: ASSQGPVRGATNEKLF
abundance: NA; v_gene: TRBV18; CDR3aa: ASSQGQGGYEQY
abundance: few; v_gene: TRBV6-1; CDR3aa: ASSLLGSGNTIY
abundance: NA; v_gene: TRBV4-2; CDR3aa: ASSPLGPGGRETQY
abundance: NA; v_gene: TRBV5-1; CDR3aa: ASSLADRVGTEAF
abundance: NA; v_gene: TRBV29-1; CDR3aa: SGSPGRIPLSSYEQY
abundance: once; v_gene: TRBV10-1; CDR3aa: ASSTGTETDTQY
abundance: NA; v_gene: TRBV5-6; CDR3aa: ASSLLQGGQY
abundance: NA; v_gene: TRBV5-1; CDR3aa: ASSLLGSSYNEQF
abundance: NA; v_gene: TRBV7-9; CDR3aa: ASSFQGVGTEAF
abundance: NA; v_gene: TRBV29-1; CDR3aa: SVAPGTVTDTQY
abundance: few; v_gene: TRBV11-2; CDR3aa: ASSSTTSSNEQF
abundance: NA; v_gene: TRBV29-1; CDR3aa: SVAGAEGQSLYEQY
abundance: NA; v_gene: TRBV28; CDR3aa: ASRLRNTGELF
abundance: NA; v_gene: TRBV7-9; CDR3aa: ASSPSDQPQH
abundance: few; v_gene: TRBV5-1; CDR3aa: ASSLGQEQF
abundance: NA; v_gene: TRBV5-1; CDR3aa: ASSSRGTGVVNEQF
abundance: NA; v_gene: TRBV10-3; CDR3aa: AISEEQDGWQPQH